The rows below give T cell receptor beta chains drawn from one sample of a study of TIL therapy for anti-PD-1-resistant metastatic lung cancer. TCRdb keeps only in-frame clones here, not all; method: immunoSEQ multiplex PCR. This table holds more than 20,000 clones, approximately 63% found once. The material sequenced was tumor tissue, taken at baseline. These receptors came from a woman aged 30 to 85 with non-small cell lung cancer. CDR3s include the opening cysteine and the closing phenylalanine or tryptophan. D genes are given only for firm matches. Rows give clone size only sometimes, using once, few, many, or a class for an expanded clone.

CDR3nt: TGTGCCATCAGTCGCGGGAACAATGAGCAGTTCTTC
CDR3aa: CAISRGNNEQFF
d_gene: NA
abundance: NA
v_gene: TRBV10-3
j_gene: TRBJ2-1

CDR3nt: TGTGCCAGCAGTCCAGACAGGGACTCTGGGGCCAACGTCCTGACTTTC
CDR3aa: CASSPDRDSGANVLTF
d_gene: TRBD1
abundance: NA
v_gene: TRBV5-6
j_gene: TRBJ2-6

CDR3nt: TGTGCCAGTACAGCCGGGGTGGGCACAGATACGCAGTATTTT
CDR3aa: CASTAGVGTDTQYF
d_gene: NA
abundance: many
v_gene: TRBV19
j_gene: TRBJ2-3

CDR3nt: TGTGCCAGCAGCTCAAGCGGGATATTCAATGAGCAGTTCTTC
CDR3aa: CASSSSGIFNEQFF
d_gene: TRBD2
abundance: NA
v_gene: TRBV7-9
j_gene: TRBJ2-1

CDR3nt: TGTGCCAGCAGCTTAGGCGGGAGGACCCACGAGCAGTACTTC
CDR3aa: CASSLGGRTHEQYF
d_gene: TRBD2
abundance: once
v_gene: TRBV7-8
j_gene: TRBJ2-7

CDR3nt: TGTGCCAGCGAAGGACTAGCGGGAGGTAGAGATACGCAGTATTTT
CDR3aa: CASEGLAGGRDTQYF
d_gene: TRBD2
abundance: NA
v_gene: TRBV2
j_gene: TRBJ2-3

CDR3nt: TGTGCCAGCAGCTTAGAACGCGCCGGGGAGCTGTTTTTT
CDR3aa: CASSLERAGELFF
d_gene: NA
abundance: NA
v_gene: TRBV11-2
j_gene: TRBJ2-2

CDR3nt: TGTGCCAGCAGTGAAGCTCCCGGGGTGAAAAATGGCTACACCTTC
CDR3aa: CASSEAPGVKNGYTF
d_gene: NA
abundance: NA
v_gene: TRBV6-1
j_gene: TRBJ1-2

CDR3nt: TGTGCCAGCAGCCCCGGGACAAAATACGAGCAGTACTTC
CDR3aa: CASSPGTKYEQYF
d_gene: NA
abundance: NA
v_gene: TRBV7-9
j_gene: TRBJ2-7

CDR3nt: TGTGCCAGCAGCCCTAGGGGGATCTTCTATGGCTACACCTTC
CDR3aa: CASSPRGIFYGYTF
d_gene: NA
abundance: NA
v_gene: TRBV7-8
j_gene: TRBJ1-2

CDR3nt: TGTGCCAGCAGCCGGGACAGGGCCGTCGAGCAGTACTTC
CDR3aa: CASSRDRAVEQYF
d_gene: TRBD1
abundance: once
v_gene: TRBV7-8
j_gene: TRBJ2-7

CDR3nt: TGTGCCAGTAGTATCATTATGACAGGGAACACTGAAGCTTTCTTT
CDR3aa: CASSIIMTGNTEAFF
d_gene: NA
abundance: NA
v_gene: TRBV19
j_gene: TRBJ1-1

CDR3nt: TGTGCCAGCAGCCGGGGACTAGCGGGAGTAGGCAATGAGCAGTTCTTC
CDR3aa: CASSRGLAGVGNEQFF
d_gene: TRBD2
abundance: NA
v_gene: TRBV7-2
j_gene: TRBJ2-1

CDR3nt: TGTGCCTGGACAAGACAGTTCAATGAGCAGTTCTTC
CDR3aa: CAWTRQFNEQFF
d_gene: NA
abundance: NA
v_gene: TRBV30
j_gene: TRBJ2-1

CDR3nt: TGTGCCAGCAGCTTAGAGAGGACAAAAGAGACCCAGTACTTC
CDR3aa: CASSLERTKETQYF
d_gene: NA
abundance: few
v_gene: TRBV7-9
j_gene: TRBJ2-5

CDR3nt: TGTGCCACCGGGGTGGGGCTCTACGGCTACACCTTC
CDR3aa: CATGVGLYGYTF
d_gene: NA
abundance: few
v_gene: TRBV15
j_gene: TRBJ1-2

CDR3nt: TGCGCCAGCAGCTTGGATGCGGGAGGGCTTCTGCGGGAGACCCAGTACTTC
CDR3aa: CASSLDAGGLLRETQYF
d_gene: TRBD2
abundance: NA
v_gene: TRBV5-1
j_gene: TRBJ2-5

CDR3nt: TGTGCCAGCAGCTTGGGGGGAGCTAACTATGGCTACACCTTC
CDR3aa: CASSLGGANYGYTF
d_gene: NA
abundance: NA
v_gene: TRBV7-2
j_gene: TRBJ1-2

CDR3nt: TGCGCCACCGCACCTAGCGGGAGGGACAATGAGCAGTTCTTC
CDR3aa: CATAPSGRDNEQFF
d_gene: TRBD2
abundance: NA
v_gene: TRBV10-2
j_gene: TRBJ2-1

CDR3nt: TGCGCCAGCAGCTTGGAACAGGGGGGAAACACCATATATTTT
CDR3aa: CASSLEQGGNTIYF
d_gene: TRBD1
abundance: NA
v_gene: TRBV5-1
j_gene: TRBJ1-3

CDR3nt: TGTGCCAGCAGCCAAATGAGGGGGCCCTACGAGCAGTACTTC
CDR3aa: CASSQMRGPYEQYF
d_gene: TRBD1
abundance: NA
v_gene: TRBV11-2
j_gene: TRBJ2-7

CDR3nt: TGTGCCAGCAGCGGGAGGGTTGAGCAGTTCTTC
CDR3aa: CASSGRVEQFF
d_gene: TRBD2
abundance: NA
v_gene: TRBV11-2
j_gene: TRBJ2-1

CDR3nt: TGTGCCAGCAGACAGGACAGTACTGAAGCTTTCTTT
CDR3aa: CASRQDSTEAFF
d_gene: NA
abundance: NA
v_gene: TRBV7-2
j_gene: TRBJ1-1

CDR3nt: TGCGCCAGCAGTGATTGCAGGGATGTGTGCGAGCAGTACTTC
CDR3aa: CASSDCRDVCEQYF
d_gene: NA
abundance: NA
v_gene: TRBV10-2
j_gene: TRBJ2-7

CDR3nt: TGTGCCAGCAGTTGGGGGGGCACTGGAAACACCATATATTTT
CDR3aa: CASSWGGTGNTIYF
d_gene: NA
abundance: NA
v_gene: TRBV6-5
j_gene: TRBJ1-3

CDR3nt: TGTGCCAGCAAGCCCCAGGGGGCTTTGCCGAAAGCTTTCTTT
CDR3aa: CASKPQGALPKAFF
d_gene: TRBD1
abundance: NA
v_gene: TRBV2
j_gene: TRBJ1-1

CDR3nt: TGTGCCAGCAGCCAAGAGGGTGGGGATACGCAGTATTTT
CDR3aa: CASSQEGGDTQYF
d_gene: NA
abundance: NA
v_gene: TRBV4-2
j_gene: TRBJ2-3

CDR3nt: TGTGCCAGCAGCTTTGGGGACAGGGAGGGAGCTGAAGCTTTCTTT
CDR3aa: CASSFGDREGAEAFF
d_gene: TRBD1
abundance: NA
v_gene: TRBV7-6
j_gene: TRBJ1-1

CDR3nt: TGTGCCAGCAGCCGCAGACTTTACGAGCAGTACTTC
CDR3aa: CASSRRLYEQYF
d_gene: NA
abundance: few
v_gene: TRBV14
j_gene: TRBJ2-7

CDR3nt: TGTGCCAGCAGTCCAGACAGACGGCAAACTGAAGCTTTCTTT
CDR3aa: CASSPDRRQTEAFF
d_gene: NA
abundance: NA
v_gene: TRBV2
j_gene: TRBJ1-1

CDR3nt: TGTGCTAGTGGTGATTCGACAGGGGGGAAGACCCAGTACTTC
CDR3aa: CASGDSTGGKTQYF
d_gene: TRBD1
abundance: few
v_gene: TRBV12-5
j_gene: TRBJ2-5

CDR3nt: TGTGCCAGCTCACCACCGTCAAACTCTGGAGGTTCTTTCTTT
CDR3aa: CASSPPSNSGGSFF
d_gene: NA
abundance: few
v_gene: TRBV18
j_gene: TRBJ1-1

CDR3nt: TGTGCCAGCAGCCAGACAGGGTTGGGAGAGAATGGCTACACCTTC
CDR3aa: CASSQTGLGENGYTF
d_gene: TRBD1
abundance: NA
v_gene: TRBV14
j_gene: TRBJ1-2

CDR3nt: TGTGCCAGCTCGCCCCAGGGACAGTCGATGAACACTGAAGCTTTCTTT
CDR3aa: CASSPQGQSMNTEAFF
d_gene: TRBD1
abundance: NA
v_gene: TRBV18
j_gene: TRBJ1-1

CDR3nt: TGCGCCAGCAGTGAGGCGCCGAACACTGAAGCTTTCTTT
CDR3aa: CASSEAPNTEAFF
d_gene: NA
abundance: NA
v_gene: TRBV10-2
j_gene: TRBJ1-1

CDR3nt: TGTGCCAGTAGCTCCAGGGAGGGCGGGGAGCTGTTTTTT
CDR3aa: CASSSREGGELFF
d_gene: TRBD2
abundance: few
v_gene: TRBV19
j_gene: TRBJ2-2

CDR3nt: TGTGCCAGCAGCTCCACGGGGTGGCAGTACTTC
CDR3aa: CASSSTGWQYF
d_gene: NA
abundance: NA
v_gene: TRBV7-8
j_gene: TRBJ2-7

CDR3nt: TGTGCCAGCAGTTACGAAGGGGCGAGAGGAGCAGATACGCAGTATTTT
CDR3aa: CASSYEGARGADTQYF
d_gene: NA
abundance: NA
v_gene: TRBV6-5
j_gene: TRBJ2-3

CDR3nt: TGTGCCAGTAGTATTCGTCTATCCTACGAGCAGTACTTC
CDR3aa: CASSIRLSYEQYF
d_gene: NA
abundance: few
v_gene: TRBV19
j_gene: TRBJ2-7

CDR3nt: TGTGCCAGCAGCTTCAAAGCTGAAGCTTTCTTT
CDR3aa: CASSFKAEAFF
d_gene: NA
abundance: NA
v_gene: TRBV7-8
j_gene: TRBJ1-1

CDR3nt: TGTGCCAGCGGAGCGGAGCACAATGAGCAGTTCTTC
CDR3aa: CASGAEHNEQFF
d_gene: NA
abundance: NA
v_gene: TRBV4-2
j_gene: TRBJ2-1

CDR3nt: TGTGCCAGTAGTATTATTGGGACAGGCAACACTGAAGCTTTCTTT
CDR3aa: CASSIIGTGNTEAFF
d_gene: TRBD1
abundance: NA
v_gene: TRBV19
j_gene: TRBJ1-1

CDR3nt: TGTGCCAGCAGCGCGGACAGGGCTAACTATGGCTACACCTTC
CDR3aa: CASSADRANYGYTF
d_gene: TRBD1
abundance: few
v_gene: TRBV7-9
j_gene: TRBJ1-2

CDR3nt: TGTGCCAGCAGTCCTGCCGGGATTGAGCAGTTCTTC
CDR3aa: CASSPAGIEQFF
d_gene: NA
abundance: few
v_gene: TRBV28
j_gene: TRBJ2-1

CDR3nt: TGTGCCAGCAGCGAACCGTGGGGCAGGGGCTCTAACTATGGCTACACCTTC
CDR3aa: CASSEPWGRGSNYGYTF
d_gene: NA
abundance: NA
v_gene: TRBV5-4
j_gene: TRBJ1-2

CDR3nt: TGTGCCAGCAGCCTCCTGGCGGTTAACTATGGCTACACCTTC
CDR3aa: CASSLLAVNYGYTF
d_gene: NA
abundance: NA
v_gene: TRBV7-8
j_gene: TRBJ1-2

CDR3nt: TGTGCCAGCAGTTACTCGGGGTTACTCTATGGCTACACCTTC
CDR3aa: CASSYSGLLYGYTF
d_gene: NA
abundance: NA
v_gene: TRBV6-5
j_gene: TRBJ1-2

CDR3nt: TGTGCCAGCAGGGGGGGACTAGCGGGGACCTACGAGCAGTACTTC
CDR3aa: CASRGGLAGTYEQYF
d_gene: TRBD2
abundance: NA
v_gene: TRBV2
j_gene: TRBJ2-7

CDR3nt: TGCAGCGTAGAAACAGGGTTCGGCGGGACCGGCACCGGGGAGCTGTTTTTT
CDR3aa: CSVETGFGGTGTGELFF
d_gene: NA
abundance: NA
v_gene: TRBV29-1
j_gene: TRBJ2-2

CDR3nt: TGTGCCTGGAAAAGGTTGACCTACGAGCAGTACTTC
CDR3aa: CAWKRLTYEQYF
d_gene: NA
abundance: many
v_gene: TRBV30
j_gene: TRBJ2-7